These 25 T cell receptor beta chains were all obtained from the same sample, sequenced in a study of T cell responses to AZD1222 COVID-19 vaccine. Generated by immunoSEQ multiplex PCR, the TCRdb table keeps only in-frame clones and is missing some. The sample records 130,000 or so clones, 85% to 95% being singletons. Sequences were derived from peripheral blood, sampled on day 0 of AZD1222 vaccination. Receptors originate from an adult in good health.

This clone was observed once. The chain carries TRBV11-2 and TRBJ1-4, with TRBD1 identical over 7 bases. Unmatched junction bases numbered 4, after V lost 1 base and J lost 8 bases. This CDR3 has 14 residues. The germline V gene has CDR1 SGHAT and CDR2 FQNNGV. The CDR3 spells CASSLGAGGEKLFF. The CDR3 nucleotides read TGTGCCAGCAGCTTAGGGGCAGGGGGGGAAAAACTGTTTTTT.

V is TRBV30 and J is TRBJ1-5, with D possibly matching TRBD1 (6 bases). The CDR3 extends over 13 amino acids. Germline CDR1 GTSNPN, CDR2 SVGIG (reference sequence). Trimming cost V 2 bases and J 12 bases, with 17 bases left between them. The CDR3 loop is CAWSLGGSKLQHF. For the CDR3, the DNA is TGTGCCTGGAGTCTCGGGGGCTCGAAACTCCAGCATTTT.

V gene TRBV12-3 or TRBV12-4 combines with J gene TRBJ1-2; D not resolved. V lost 2 bases and J 4 bases, leaving 8 bases between the germline ends. The CDR3 contains 13 residues. The CDR3: CASSLRRSYGYTF. CDR3 sequence (DNA): TGTGCCAGCAGTTTAAGACGGTCCTATGGCTACACCTTC.

The rearrangement links TRBV10-3 to TRBJ2-3; D is ambiguous. Trimming left V 3 bases short and J 6 bases short, with 4 bases between. From germline, CDR1 is ENHRY and CDR2 SYGVKD. CDR3 length: 11 amino acids. The CDR3 here is CAISDRDTQYF. The CDR3 nucleotides are TGTGCCATCAGTGATAGGGATACGCAGTATTTT.

The V call is TRBV21-1, the J call TRBJ2-1; whether TRBD1, the table's D call, matches the DNA was not checked. TRBV21-1 is an annotated pseudogene. This CDR3 comprises 16 residues. CDR3 amino acids: CASSILGRGTHNEQFF. The CDR3, as DNA: TGTGCCAGCAGCATCTTGGGCAGGGGGACACACAATGAGCAGTTCTTC.

Here the CDR3 DNA reads TGCAGCGTCGTGGCGGCCTCGGGGGAGCAGTACTTC. Protein: CSVVAASGEQYF. This sequence joins TRBV29-1 and TRBJ2-7; perhaps TRBD2 as D (5 bases). V shed 6 bases and J shed 7 bases, with 16 bases lying between them. Germline V gene lookup returns CDR1 SQVTM and CDR2 ANQGSEA. The CDR3 extends over 12 amino acids.

The chain combines TRBV28 with TRBJ2-1, with D uncertain. V was pared by 5 bases and J by 4 bases, with 9 bases between. CDR3 size: 13 residues. Germline V gives CDR1 MDHEN, CDR2 SYDVKM. The CDR3 coding sequence is TGTGCCAGCAGTGGGCTACCTTACAATGAGCAGTTCTTC. It specifies CASSGLPYNEQFF. Filled out from reference TRBV28 and TRBJ2-1, the complete variable domain reads DVKVTQSSRYLVKRTGEKVFLECVQDMDHENMFWYRQDPGLGLRLIYFSYDVKMKEKGDIPEGYSVSREKKERFSLILESASTNQTSMYLCASSGLPYNEQFFGPGTRLTVL.

The chain uses TRBV27 and TRBJ1-2, with no clear D. Germline lookup yields CDR1 MNHEY and CDR2 SMNVEV (reference sequence). The CDR3 runs to 13 residues. V was shortened by 3 bases and J by 3 bases, with 8 bases between the two germline ends. The CDR3 DNA sequence: TGTGCCAGCAGTTTCGGACCGGACTATGGCTACACCTTC. As protein: CASSFGPDYGYTF.

This clone appeared a single time. This chain links TRBV7-9 with TRBJ2-1; D not certain. The V and J ends lost 3 bases and 2 bases respectively, with 11 bases between them. CDR1 SEHNR and CDR2 FQNEAQ come from the germline V gene (reference sequence). CDR3 length: 15 residues. The CDR3 sequence is CASSLDHLAYNEQFF. The CDR3 DNA reads TGTGCCAGCAGCTTGGACCACCTGGCCTACAATGAGCAGTTCTTC. The whole variable domain, filled in from reference TRBV7-9 and TRBJ2-1, reads DTGVSQNPRHKITKRGQNVTFRCDPISEHNRLYWYRQTLGQGPEFLTYFQNEAQLEKSRLLSDRFSAERPKGSFSTLEIQRTEQGDSAMYLCASSLDHLAYNEQFFGPGTRLTVL.

The chain has TRBV19 and TRBJ2-5; 10 bases are shared with TRBD1. CDR1 is LNHDA and CDR2 is SQIVND in the germline V gene (reference sequence). The junction had 11 bases not matched to a gene; V was cut back by 7 bases and J by 3 bases. The CDR3 runs 16 residues. In DNA, the CDR3 is TGTGCCAGTAAACAGCCCGGGACAGGGGAGGAAGAGACCCAGTACTTC. Translation gives CASKQPGTGEEETQYF.

This clone appeared a few times. The V call is TRBV5-1, the J call TRBJ2-7, with D possibly matching TRBD1 (5 bases). CDR1 is SGHRS, CDR2 YFSETQ, per germline. The V and J ends lost 0 bases and 2 bases respectively, with 12 bases between them. This CDR3 spans 15 amino acids. CDR3 protein: CASSLAQGTAYEQYF. The CDR3 DNA sequence: TGCGCCAGCAGCTTGGCCCAGGGAACCGCCTACGAGCAGTACTTC.

The chain links TRBV10-2 to TRBJ1-3, with unresolved D. Deletions cut 0 bases from V and 0 bases from J, with 15 bases between. The CDR3 is 18 residues long. Germline assignment: CDR1 WSHSY and CDR2 SAAADI. CDR3 sequence (DNA): TGCGCCAGCAGTGAGTCGACTCAGGTGGGGATCTCTGGAAACACCATATATTTT. Its protein is CASSESTQVGISGNTIYF.

The CDR3 sequence: CASSQDPGGTGITNYGYTF. DNA for the CDR3: TGCGCCAGCAGCCAAGATCCTGGAGGGACAGGGATTACTAACTATGGCTACACCTTC. J is TRBJ1-2 and V is TRBV4-1, with 9 bases identical to TRBD1. Germline V gives CDR1 MGHRA, CDR2 YSYEKL. The CDR3 covers 19 residues. The J segment lost 0 bases and the V segment lost 0 bases, leaving 11 bases of the junction unmatched.

The chain links TRBV7-2 to TRBJ2-7; D call uncertain. This CDR3 spans 12 amino acids. V lost 5 bases and J lost 6, with 11 bases in between. From germline, CDR1 is SGHTA and CDR2 FQGNSA. CDR3 residues: CASSGEVFEQYF. As DNA, the CDR3 is TGTGCCAGCAGCGGCGAGGTCTTCGAGCAGTACTTC.

This clone was found once. This chain links TRBV6-5 with TRBJ1-2, with TRBD1 identical over 9 bases. J lost 4 bases, V lost 2 bases, and 5 bases had no gene match. This CDR3 contains 15 residues. Looked up from germline, CDR1 is MNHEY and CDR2 is SVGAGI. The DNA for the CDR3 is TGTGCCAGCAGTTACGCAAGGGGACAGGGCTATGGCTACACCTTC. This translates into CASSYARGQGYGYTF.

The rearrangement uses TRBV5-1 and TRBJ1-5, with 9 bases that match TRBD1. Unmatched junction bases numbered 7, after V lost 4 bases and J lost 2 bases. Germline CDR1 and CDR2: SGHRS and YFSETQ. The CDR3 spans 16 residues. CDR3 amino acids: CASSPGQGKRNQPQHF. CDR3 DNA sequence: TGCGCCAGCAGCCCCGGACAGGGGAAGCGCAATCAGCCCCAGCATTTT.

This chain links TRBV3-1 (or the pseudogene TRBV3-2) with TRBJ1-2, with 8 bases that match TRBD1. Trimming took 4 bases from V and 6 from J; bases not matched to a gene: 4. The CDR3 sequence is 13 residues long. Germline assignment: CDR1 LGHDT and CDR2 YNNKEL (reference sequence). Here the CDR3 DNA reads TGTGCCAGCAGCCCGACAGGGGTTGATGGCTACACCTTC. Its protein is CASSPTGVDGYTF.

The gene calls are TRBV2 and TRBJ1-5, with 9 bases matching TRBD1. The ends lost 8 bases at V and 2 bases at J; junction bases unmatched: 1. Germline V gene sequence: CDR1 SNHLY, CDR2 FYNNEI. This CDR3 has 13 residues. Written as DNA, the CDR3 is TGTGCCAGCGGGGACAGGGGCAATCAGCCCCAGCATTTT. It yields the protein CASGDRGNQPQHF. The full variable domain, in which reference TRBV2 and TRBJ1-5 provide the parts outside the CDR3, is EPEVTQTPSHQVTQMGQEVILRCVPISNHLYFYWYRQILGQKVEFLVSFYNNEISEKSEIFDDQFSVERPDGSNFTLKIRSTKLEDSAMYFCASGDRGNQPQHFGDGTRLSIL.

The CDR3 loop is CASSLGVGGTDTQYF. The CDR3 DNA reads as TGTGCCAGCAGCTTGGGGGTGGGAGGTACAGATACGCAGTATTTT. This chain joins TRBV5-6 and TRBJ2-3, with D possibly TRBD2 on 6 matching bases. This CDR3 contains 15 residues. V lost 0 bases and J lost 3, with 11 bases in between. Germline assignment: CDR1 SGHDT and CDR2 YYEEEE.

This chain joins TRBV25-1 and TRBJ1-1; D is possibly TRBD1 (5 bases). This CDR3 contains 14 residues. Per germline, CDR1 MGHDK and CDR2 SYGVNS. V shed 6 bases and J shed 0 bases, with 11 bases lying between them. CDR3 protein: CASSQPGMNTEAFF. CDR3 in DNA: TGTGCCAGCAGCCAACCAGGGATGAACACTGAAGCTTTCTTT. Full variable domain (rest looked up from reference TRBV25-1 and TRBJ1-1): EADIYQTPRYLVIGTGKKITLECSQTMGHDKMYWYQQDPGMELHLIHYSYGVNSTEKGDLSSESTVSRIRTEHFPLTLESARPSHTSQYLCASSQPGMNTEAFFGQGTRLTVV.

V usage is TRBV18 and J usage is TRBJ1-2; a possible D gene is TRBD1 (5 bases). This CDR3 comprises 12 residues. Per germline, CDR1 KGHSH and CDR2 LQKENI. V lost 3 bases, J lost 6 bases, and 8 bases lay in between. In DNA, the CDR3 is TGTGCCAGCTCACCGACAGCGGATGGCTACACCTTC. It translates to CASSPTADGYTF.

The gene calls are TRBV6-5 and TRBJ1-4, with a weak D call TRBD1 (6 bases). V was clipped by 8 bases and J by 5 bases, with 12 bases between them. Germline CDR1 is MNHEY and CDR2 is SVGAGI. This CDR3 spans 13 amino acids. DNA for the CDR3: TGTGCCAGCGGTAGGGGGGTCAATGAAAAACTGTTTTTT. Its protein product is CASGRGVNEKLFF.

The chain uses TRBV18 and TRBJ1-1, with 7 positions matching TRBD1. The CDR3 has 15 residues. The germline V gene has CDR1 KGHSH and CDR2 LQKENI. Germline trimming cut 3 bases from V and 9 bases from J; bases unmatched to any gene: 13. The CDR3 protein is CASSPWAGTDSQAFF. CDR3 sequence (DNA): TGTGCCAGCTCACCTTGGGCGGGGACAGACTCACAAGCTTTCTTT.

This chain links TRBV5-1 with TRBJ2-7, with D possibly matching TRBD2 (7 bases). Germline assignment: CDR1 SGHRS and CDR2 YFSETQ. The V and J ends lost 3 bases and 4 bases respectively, with 14 bases between them. CDR3 size: 14 residues. The CDR3 nucleotides are TGCGCCAGCAGCTCCCGGGGGGCCTCGTACGAGCAGTACTTC. It translates to CASSSRGASYEQYF.

The J gene is TRBJ1-6, the V gene TRBV27; 8 bases fit TRBD1. Germline assignment: CDR1 MNHEY and CDR2 SMNVEV (reference sequence). The CDR3 length is 15 residues. V lost 8 bases and J lost 8; bases outside the gene matches: 11. CDR3 nucleotides: TGTGCCAGCTATTCGGGACAGGCATCATATTCACCCCTCCACTTT. Translated: CASYSGQASYSPLHF.